These T cell receptor beta chains were read from a single sample in a study of blood T cells in healthy people across ages. TCRdb re-called the 5' RACE reads with MiXCR, one entry per CDR3 protein. In the table there are 1.6 million or so distinct CDR3 sequences, about 35% of which are singletons. The specimen was blood. These TCRs come from a woman aged 25 to 39 in good health. Both conserved end residues are part of each CDR3. Fields, in order: J gene, clone size, D gene, V gene, CDR3 protein, CDR3 DNA. A D gene is named only where the DNA matches it firmly. Only some rows state a clone size, as once, few, many or a class for expanded clones.

>TRBJ1-2|-|-|TRBV20-1
CGFLGLHNFGYTF
TGCGGGTTTTTGGGGTTGCATAACTTTGGCTACACCTTC
>TRBJ2-7|-|-|TRBV27
CASSPTPGHRLATSSYEQYF
TGTGCCAGCAGTCCAACTCCGGGACACCGGTTAGCGACCAGCTCCTACGAGCAGTACTTC
>TRBJ2-7|-|-|TRBV2
CASSEGFPLEQYF
TGTGCCAGCAGTGAAGGGTTCCCTCTCGAGCAGTACTTC
>TRBJ2-3|few|-|TRBV20-1
CSATPGTSTDTQYF
TGCAGTGCTACTCCTGGGACTAGCACAGATACGCAGTATTTT
>TRBJ2-3|many|-|TRBV5-1
CASSLDRSTDTQYF
TGCGCCAGCAGCTTGGATCGAAGCACAGATACGCAGTATTTT
>TRBJ2-1|-|TRBD2|TRBV20-1
CSARSYRGSYNEQFF
TGCAGTGCTAGGTCCTACCGCGGGAGCTACAATGAGCAGTTCTTC
>TRBJ1-6|few|-|TRBV4-1
CASSQDVIPANSPLHF
TGCGCCAGCAGCCAAGATGTGATACCTGCAAATTCACCCCTCCACTTT
>TRBJ2-5|-|-|TRBV20-1
CSAGTLSETQYF
TGCAGTGCCGGGACTTTGTCAGAGACCCAGTACTTC
>TRBJ2-5|few|TRBD1|TRBV28
CASSAGTGAQETQYF
TGTGCCAGCAGTGCCGGGACAGGAGCTCAAGAGACCCAGTACTTC
>TRBJ2-1|many|TRBD1|TRBV5-1
CASGVGTADNEQFF
TGCGCCAGCGGGGTGGGGACAGCAGACAATGAGCAGTTCTTC
>TRBJ1-2|-|-|TRBV28
CASSTTPEGGYTF
TGTGCCAGCAGTACGACCCCTGAGGGTGGCTACACCTTC
>TRBJ1-2|-|-|TRBV20-1
CSARLPLNYGYTF
TGCAGTGCTAGACTCCCCCTGAACTATGGCTACACCTTC
>TRBJ2-1|few|TRBD2|TRBV20-1
CSARGLAGELYNEQFF
TGCAGTGCCCGCGGACTAGCGGGAGAACTATACAATGAGCAGTTCTTC
>TRBJ1-1|many|TRBD1|TRBV5-1
CASSFLQGGNTEAFF
TGCGCCAGCAGCTTCCTGCAGGGGGGGAACACTGAAGCTTTCTTT
>TRBJ2-5|-|TRBD1|TRBV27
CASRGQGGPYGQYF
TGTGCCAGCAGGGGACAGGGAGGGCCCTACGGGCAGTACTTC
>TRBJ2-1|few|TRBD2|TRBV4-1
CASSRNSGGGYNEQFF
TGCGCCAGCAGCCGCAACAGCGGGGGGGGCTACAATGAGCAGTTCTTC
>TRBJ2-1|few|-|TRBV20-1
CSARTRDFENEQFF
TGCAGTGCTAGGACCCGGGACTTCGAGAATGAGCAGTTCTTC
>TRBJ2-3|-|TRBD2|TRBV20-1
CSADGQQLAGGPGGTDTQYF
TGCAGTGCTGACGGGCAGCAACTAGCGGGGGGCCCGGGTGGGACAGATACGCAGTATTTT
>TRBJ2-3|-|-|TRBV20-1
CSSGEGTDTQYF
TGCAGCTCGGGAGAAGGGACAGATACGCAGTATTTT
>TRBJ1-1|-|-|TRBV4-2
CASSQPLGGEAFF
TGTGCCAGCAGCCAACCCTTGGGGGGTGAAGCTTTCTTT
>TRBJ2-7|-|-|TRBV4-1
CASSQEVAPYEQYF
TGCGCCAGCAGCCAAGAGGTGGCTCCCTACGAGCAGTACTTC